This T cell receptor beta chain was identified during a study of CD8 T cells in ankylosing spondylitis. General study results and limits: Disease-linked clones were reportedly significantly enriched in matched ankylosing spondylitis synovial fluid. Those disease-linked clones were CD8+; they were also relatively rare in peripheral blood. Blood of patients with ankylosing spondylitis appeared to be characterized by a TCR beta motif of eight or nine highly homologous variants.

The authors made TCR beta libraries by quantitative 5'-RACE with molecular barcodes. TCRdb redid the calling of the 5' RACE reads with MiXCR, one entry per CDR3 protein. The data contain around 250,000 distinct CDR3 sequences, roughly a tenth of them singletons. CDR1 and CDR2 from the germline V gene are SGDLS and YYNGEE. Trimming left V 0 bases short and J 7 bases short, with 13 bases between. This CDR3 has 14 residues. This clonotype was found many times. The antigen is undetermined. The clonotype comes from a male donor with ankylosing spondylitis or in good health (not recorded which). The chain employs TRBV9 and TRBJ1-2, with D perhaps matching TRBD1 (6 bases). The sample was blood, either unsorted or a sorted T cell fraction (not recorded which). The CDR3: CASSVVSAGVGYTF. The CDR3 DNA reads TGTGCCAGCAGCGTAGTATCGGCAGGGGTTGGCTACACCTTC.